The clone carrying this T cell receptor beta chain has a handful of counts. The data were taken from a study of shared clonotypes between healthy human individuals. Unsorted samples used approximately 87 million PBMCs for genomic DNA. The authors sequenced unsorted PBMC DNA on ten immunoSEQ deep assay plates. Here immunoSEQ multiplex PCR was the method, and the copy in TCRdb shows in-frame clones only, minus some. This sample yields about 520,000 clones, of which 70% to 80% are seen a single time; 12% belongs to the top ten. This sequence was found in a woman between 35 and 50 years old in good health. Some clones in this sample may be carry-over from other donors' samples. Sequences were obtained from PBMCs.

The CDR3 DNA is TGTGCCAGCAGCTTAGTTTCTAGCGGAGAGACCCAGTACTTC. Translation: CASSLVSSGETQYF. This rearrangement joins TRBV7-8 to TRBJ2-5; 7 bases line up with TRBD2. Germline CDR1 reads SGHVS; CDR2 reads FQNEAQ. J lost 4 bases, V lost 1 base, and 3 bases had no gene match. This CDR3 has 14 amino acids.